This TCR beta chain comes out of a study of shared clonotypes between healthy human individuals. About the research overall: Three plates each covered CD4 naive and memory; CD8 naive two, CD8 memory one.

The assay was immunoSEQ multiplex PCR, and TCRdb's table has in-frame clones only and misses some. This sample yields about 2 million clones, of which 85% to 95% are seen a single time; 0.9% to 1.3% belongs to the top ten. Study conclusions and caveats: Relative to memory subsets, naive subsets generally showed larger estimated richness. Only blood samples were collected, and tissue repertoires likely differ. Non-shared clonotypes had lower generation probabilities than clonotypes shared by all four sorted-subset donors.

The V gene end was trimmed by 3 bases and the J gene end by 5 bases; junction bases not matched to a gene: 7. In germline, CDR1 is SGHTA, CDR2 FQGNSA. CDR3 size: 16 residues. Naive CD8 cells were CD45RO-negative, positively selected for CCR7, excluding terminally differentiated effector memory CD45RA+ cells. To note about this clone: The antigen is undetermined.

The chain recombines TRBV7-2 with TRBJ2-3; TRBD2 matches 11 bases. The source of this sequence is a man in his late teens or twenties in good health. Sequences were obtained from naive CD8+ T cells sorted from blood. The CDR3 bases are TGTGCCAGCAGCTTTCCGGGACTAGCGGCCTTAGATACGCAGTATTTT. This sequence encodes CASSFPGLAALDTQYF. The full variable domain, in which reference TRBV7-2 and TRBJ2-3 provide the parts outside the CDR3, is GAGVSQSPSNKVTEKGKDVELRCDPISGHTALYWYRQSLGQGLEFLIYFQGNSAPDKSGLPSDRFSAERTGGSVSTLTIQRTQQEDSAVYLCASSFPGLAALDTQYFGPGTRLTVL.